Listed here is a single TCR beta chain. Antigen unknown. The data belong to a study of long-term antiretroviral therapy in people with HIV. Treatment for all HIV-infected participants took place in the United States. The CDR3 is made up of 20 amino acids. The V gene's germline CDR1 is MGHRA and CDR2 YSYEKL. Germline trimming cut 4 bases from V and 2 bases from J; bases unmatched to any gene: 19. Overall study findings and caveats: HIV repertoires covered narrower CDR3 length ranges than controls did.

The libraries were made with immunoSEQ v3.0 at survey level. Using immunoSEQ multiplex PCR, the repertoire was profiled, and TCRdb retains in-frame clones only, with some absent. The sample lists 30,000 to 40,000 clones; roughly three quarters were seen once. The chain has TRBV4-1 and TRBJ2-2; 7 positions match TRBD2. The input for sequencing was unsorted PBMCs, taken 1.9 years after starting antiretroviral therapy. The clonotype was recovered from a man between 18 and 35 years old with HIV. The DNA of the CDR3 is TGCGCCAGCAGCCGGAAACCAGGACTAGGCGAAGGCTTAAACACCGGGGAGCTGTTTTTT. This translates into CASSRKPGLGEGLNTGELFF.